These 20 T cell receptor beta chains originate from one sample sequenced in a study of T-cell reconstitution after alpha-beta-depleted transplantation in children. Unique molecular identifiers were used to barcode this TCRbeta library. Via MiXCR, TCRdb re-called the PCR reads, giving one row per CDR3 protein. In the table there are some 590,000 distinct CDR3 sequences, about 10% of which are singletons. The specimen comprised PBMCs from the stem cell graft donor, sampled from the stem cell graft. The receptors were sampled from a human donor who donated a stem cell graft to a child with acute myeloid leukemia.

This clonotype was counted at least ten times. The CDR3 nucleotides read TGTGCCAGCAGCCCGATATCCTACAATGAGCAGTTCTTC. Translating it yields CASSPISYNEQFF. The chain employs TRBV7-2 and TRBJ2-1; D is unclear. CDR1 and CDR2 from the germline V gene are SGHTA and FQGNSA. CDR3 size: 13 residues. V was cut by 5 bases and J by 1 base, with 6 bases left in between. The variable domain in full, with the rest retrieved from reference TRBV7-2 and TRBJ2-1, is GAGVSQSPSNKVTEKGKDVELRCDPISGHTALYWYRQSLGQGLEFLIYFQGNSAPDKSGLPSDRFSAERTGGSVSTLTIQRTQQEDSAVYLCASSPISYNEQFFGPGTRLTVL.

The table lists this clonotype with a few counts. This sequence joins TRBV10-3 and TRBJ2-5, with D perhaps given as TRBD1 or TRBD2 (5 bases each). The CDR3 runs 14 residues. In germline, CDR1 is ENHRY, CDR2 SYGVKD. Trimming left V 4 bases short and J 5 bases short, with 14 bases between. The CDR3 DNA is TGTGCCATCAGTGGCGAGGGGTCTAGGGAGACCCAGTACTTC. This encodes CAISGEGSRETQYF.

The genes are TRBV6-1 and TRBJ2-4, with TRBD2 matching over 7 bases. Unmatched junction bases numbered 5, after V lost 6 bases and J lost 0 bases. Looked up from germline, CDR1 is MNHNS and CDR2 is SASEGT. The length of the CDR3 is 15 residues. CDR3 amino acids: CASSLGGKAKNIQYF. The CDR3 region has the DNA TGTGCCAGCAGCCTGGGGGGGAAAGCCAAAAACATTCAGTACTTC.

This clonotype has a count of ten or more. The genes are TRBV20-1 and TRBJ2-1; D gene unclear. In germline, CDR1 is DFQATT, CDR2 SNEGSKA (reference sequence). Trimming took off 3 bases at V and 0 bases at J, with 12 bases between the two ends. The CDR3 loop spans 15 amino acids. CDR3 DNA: TGCAGTGCTAGTGGGGAAAAAGCCTCCTACAATGAGCAGTTCTTC. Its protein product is CSASGEKASYNEQFF.

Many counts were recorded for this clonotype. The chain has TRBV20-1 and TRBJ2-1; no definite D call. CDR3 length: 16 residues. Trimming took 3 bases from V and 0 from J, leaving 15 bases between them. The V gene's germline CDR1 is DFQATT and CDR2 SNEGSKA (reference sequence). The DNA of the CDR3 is TGCAGTGCTAGTGATATCGCCCAAAGCTCCTACAATGAGCAGTTCTTC. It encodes CSASDIAQSSYNEQFF.

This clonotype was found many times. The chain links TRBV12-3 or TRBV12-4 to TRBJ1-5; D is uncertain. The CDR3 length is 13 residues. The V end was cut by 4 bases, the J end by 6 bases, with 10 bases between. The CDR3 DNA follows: TGTGCCAGCAGTTGGAATATGGGTCAGCCCCAGCATTTT. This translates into CASSWNMGQPQHF.

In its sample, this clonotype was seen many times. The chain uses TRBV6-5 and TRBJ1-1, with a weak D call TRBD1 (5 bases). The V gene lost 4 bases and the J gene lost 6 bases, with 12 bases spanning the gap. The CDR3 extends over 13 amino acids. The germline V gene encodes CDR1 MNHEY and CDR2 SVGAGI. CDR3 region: CASSSDLGPEAFF. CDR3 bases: TGTGCCAGCAGTTCAGATTTGGGACCTGAAGCTTTCTTT.

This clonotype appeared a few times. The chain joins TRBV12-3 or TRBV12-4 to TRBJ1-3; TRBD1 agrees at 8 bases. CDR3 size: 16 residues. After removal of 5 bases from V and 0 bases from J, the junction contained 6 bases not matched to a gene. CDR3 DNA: TGTGCCAGCAGTCCGAGCGACAGGGGCTCTGGAAACACCATATATTTT. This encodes CASSPSDRGSGNTIYF.

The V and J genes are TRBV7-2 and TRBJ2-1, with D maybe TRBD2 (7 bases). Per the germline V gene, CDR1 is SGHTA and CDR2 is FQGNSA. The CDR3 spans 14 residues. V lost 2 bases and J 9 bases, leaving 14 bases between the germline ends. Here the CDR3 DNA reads TGTGCCAGCAGCTTAAGGGGGGGCTCCGTTGAGCAGTTCTTC. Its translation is CASSLRGGSVEQFF.

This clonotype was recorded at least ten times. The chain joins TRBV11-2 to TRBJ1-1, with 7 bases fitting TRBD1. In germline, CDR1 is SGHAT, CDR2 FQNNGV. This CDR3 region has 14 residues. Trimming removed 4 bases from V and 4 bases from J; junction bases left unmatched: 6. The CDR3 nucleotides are TGTGCCAGCAGCTCTTTGAACAGGGGCACTGAAGCTTTCTTT. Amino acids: CASSSLNRGTEAFF.

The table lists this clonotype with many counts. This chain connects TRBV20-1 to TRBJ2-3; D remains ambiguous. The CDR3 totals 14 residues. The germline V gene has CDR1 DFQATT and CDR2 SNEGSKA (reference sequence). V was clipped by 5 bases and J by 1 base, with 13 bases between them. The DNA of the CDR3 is TGCAGTGCTCCCCGGGCAACGGGCACAGATACGCAGTATTTT. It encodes CSAPRATGTDTQYF.

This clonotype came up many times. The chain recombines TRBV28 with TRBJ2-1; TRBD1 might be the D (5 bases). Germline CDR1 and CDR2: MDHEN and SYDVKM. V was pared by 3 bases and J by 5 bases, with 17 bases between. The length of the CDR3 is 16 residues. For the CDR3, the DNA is TGTGCCAGCAGTTTTAGGGGCTTAGTAAACCACAATGAGCAGTTCTTC. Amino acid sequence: CASSFRGLVNHNEQFF.

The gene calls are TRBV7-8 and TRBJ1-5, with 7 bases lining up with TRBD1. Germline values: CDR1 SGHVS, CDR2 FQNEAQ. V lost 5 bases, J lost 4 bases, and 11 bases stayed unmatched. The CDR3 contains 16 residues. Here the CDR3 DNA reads TGTGCCAGCAGCCCGATCGGGGCAGGGGGGAATCAGCCCCAGCATTTT. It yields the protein CASSPIGAGGNQPQHF.

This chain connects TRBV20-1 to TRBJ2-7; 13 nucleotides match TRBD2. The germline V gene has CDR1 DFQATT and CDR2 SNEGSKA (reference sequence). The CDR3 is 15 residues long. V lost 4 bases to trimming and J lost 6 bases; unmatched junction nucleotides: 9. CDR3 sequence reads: CSATGTSGIFIEQYF. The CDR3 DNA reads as TGCAGTGCTACCGGGACTAGCGGGATCTTCATCGAGCAGTACTTC.

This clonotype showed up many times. The CDR3 here is CATTGYYEQYF. CDR3 bases: TGTGCCACTACGGGGTATTACGAGCAGTACTTC. This rearrangement joins TRBV6-2 or TRBV6-3 to TRBJ2-7, with TRBD2 as a possible D gene (5 bases). The germline V gene has CDR1 MNHEY and CDR2 SVGEGT. V was shortened by 10 bases and J by 4 bases, with 11 bases between the two germline ends. The CDR3 runs 11 residues.

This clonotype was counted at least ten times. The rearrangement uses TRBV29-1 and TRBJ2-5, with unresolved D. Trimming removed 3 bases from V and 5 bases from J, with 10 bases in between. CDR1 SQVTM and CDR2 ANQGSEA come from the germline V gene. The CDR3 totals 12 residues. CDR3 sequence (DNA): TGCAGCGTTGAGCTGTCTGGGGAGACCCAGTACTTC. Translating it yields CSVELSGETQYF.

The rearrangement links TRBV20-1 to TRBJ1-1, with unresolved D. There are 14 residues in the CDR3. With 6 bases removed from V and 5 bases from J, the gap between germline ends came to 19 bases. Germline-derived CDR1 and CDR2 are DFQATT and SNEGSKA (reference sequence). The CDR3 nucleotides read TGCAGTGCGCAACTTGACACTCCGGGGACTGAAGCTTTCTTT. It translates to CSAQLDTPGTEAFF.

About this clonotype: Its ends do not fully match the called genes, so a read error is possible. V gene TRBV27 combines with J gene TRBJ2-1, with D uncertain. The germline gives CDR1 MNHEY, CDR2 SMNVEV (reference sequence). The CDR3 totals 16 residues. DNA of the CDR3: TGTGCCAGCAGTTTCGGCCGACTCAGCTCCTACAATGAGCAGTTGTTC. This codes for CASSFGRLSSYNEQLF.

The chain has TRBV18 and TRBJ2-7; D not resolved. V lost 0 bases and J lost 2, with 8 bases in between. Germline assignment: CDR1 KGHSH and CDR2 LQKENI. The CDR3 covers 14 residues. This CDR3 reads CASSPPKLAYEQYF. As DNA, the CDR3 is TGTGCCAGCTCACCACCTAAGTTAGCCTACGAGCAGTACTTC.

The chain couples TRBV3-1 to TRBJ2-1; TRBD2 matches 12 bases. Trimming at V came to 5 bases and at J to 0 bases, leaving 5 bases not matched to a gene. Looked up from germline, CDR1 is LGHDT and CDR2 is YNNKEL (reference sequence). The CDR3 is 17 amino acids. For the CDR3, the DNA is TGTGCCAGCAGCGGGACTAGCGGGCCCATCTCCTACAATGAGCAGTTCTTC. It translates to CASSGTSGPISYNEQFF.